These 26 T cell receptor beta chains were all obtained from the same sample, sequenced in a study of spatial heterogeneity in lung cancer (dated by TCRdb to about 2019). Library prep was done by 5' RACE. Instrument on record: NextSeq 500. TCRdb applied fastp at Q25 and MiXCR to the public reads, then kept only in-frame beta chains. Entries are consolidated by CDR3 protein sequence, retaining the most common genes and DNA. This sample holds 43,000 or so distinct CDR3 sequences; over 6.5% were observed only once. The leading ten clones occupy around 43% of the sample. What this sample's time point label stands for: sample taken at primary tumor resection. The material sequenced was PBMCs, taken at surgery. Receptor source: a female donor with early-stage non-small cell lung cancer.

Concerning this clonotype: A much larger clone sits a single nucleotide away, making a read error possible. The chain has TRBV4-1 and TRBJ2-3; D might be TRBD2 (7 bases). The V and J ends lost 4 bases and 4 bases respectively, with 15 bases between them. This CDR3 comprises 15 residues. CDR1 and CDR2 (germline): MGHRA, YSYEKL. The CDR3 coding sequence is TGCGCCAGCAGCCTCAGCCGGGGGGCCCCAGATACGCAGTATTTT. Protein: CASSLSRGAPDTQYF.

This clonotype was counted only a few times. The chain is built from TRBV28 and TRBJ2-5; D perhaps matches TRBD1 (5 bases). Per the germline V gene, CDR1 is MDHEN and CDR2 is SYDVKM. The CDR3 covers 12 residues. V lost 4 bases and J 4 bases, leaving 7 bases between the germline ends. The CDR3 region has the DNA TGTGCCAGCAGTTCCAGGGTAGAGACCCAGTACTTC. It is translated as CASSSRVETQYF.

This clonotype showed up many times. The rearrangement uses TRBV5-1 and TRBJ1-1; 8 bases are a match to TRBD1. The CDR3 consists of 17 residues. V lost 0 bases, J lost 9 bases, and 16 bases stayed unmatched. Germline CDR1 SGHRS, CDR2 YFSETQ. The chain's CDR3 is CASSLDVGEGTGRKAFF. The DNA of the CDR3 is TGCGCCAGCAGCTTGGATGTCGGTGAAGGGACAGGCCGAAAAGCTTTCTTT.

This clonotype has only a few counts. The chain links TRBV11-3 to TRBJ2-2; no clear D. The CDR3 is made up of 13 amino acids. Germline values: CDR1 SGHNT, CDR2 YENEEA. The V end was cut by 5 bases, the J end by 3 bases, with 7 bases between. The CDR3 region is CASSGPYTGELFF. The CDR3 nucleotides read TGTGCCAGCAGCGGGCCCTACACCGGGGAGCTGTTTTTT.

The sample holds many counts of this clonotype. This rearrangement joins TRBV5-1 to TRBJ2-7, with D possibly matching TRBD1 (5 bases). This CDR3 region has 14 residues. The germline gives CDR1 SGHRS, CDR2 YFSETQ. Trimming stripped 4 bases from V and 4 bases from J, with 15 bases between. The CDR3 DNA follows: TGCGCCAGCAGCCCGACAGACCGATTATACGAGCAGTACTTC. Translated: CASSPTDRLYEQYF. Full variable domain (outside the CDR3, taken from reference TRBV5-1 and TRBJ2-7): KAGVTQTPRYLIKTRGQQVTLSCSPISGHRSVSWYQQTPGQGLQFLFEYFSETQRNKGNFPGRFSGRQFSNSRSEMNVSTLELGDSALYLCASSPTDRLYEQYFGPGTRLTVT.

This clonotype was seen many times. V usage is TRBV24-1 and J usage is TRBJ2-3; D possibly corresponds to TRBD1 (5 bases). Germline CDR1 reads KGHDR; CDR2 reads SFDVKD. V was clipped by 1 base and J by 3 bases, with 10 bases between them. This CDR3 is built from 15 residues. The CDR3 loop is CATSDFQKGTDTQYF. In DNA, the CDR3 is TGTGCCACCAGTGATTTCCAGAAGGGGACAGATACGCAGTATTTT.

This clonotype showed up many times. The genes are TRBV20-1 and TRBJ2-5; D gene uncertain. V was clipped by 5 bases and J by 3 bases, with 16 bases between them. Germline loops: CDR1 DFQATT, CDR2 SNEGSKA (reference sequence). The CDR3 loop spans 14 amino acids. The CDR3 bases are TGCAGTGCTTCGCCCGACGTAGAAAAAGAGACCCAGTACTTC. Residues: CSASPDVEKETQYF.

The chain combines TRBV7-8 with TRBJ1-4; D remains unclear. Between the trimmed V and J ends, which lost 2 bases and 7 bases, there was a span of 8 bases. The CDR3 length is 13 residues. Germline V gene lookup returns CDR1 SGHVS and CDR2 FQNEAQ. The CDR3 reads CASSLPGLEKLFF. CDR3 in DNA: TGTGCCAGCAGCTTACCCGGGCTTGAAAAACTGTTTTTT.

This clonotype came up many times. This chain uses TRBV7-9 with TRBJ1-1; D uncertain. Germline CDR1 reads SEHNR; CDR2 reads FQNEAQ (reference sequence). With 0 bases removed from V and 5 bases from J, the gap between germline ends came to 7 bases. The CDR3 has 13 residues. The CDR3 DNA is TGTGCCAGCAGCTTAGCAGTAGGGACTGAAGCTTTCTTT. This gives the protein CASSLAVGTEAFF.

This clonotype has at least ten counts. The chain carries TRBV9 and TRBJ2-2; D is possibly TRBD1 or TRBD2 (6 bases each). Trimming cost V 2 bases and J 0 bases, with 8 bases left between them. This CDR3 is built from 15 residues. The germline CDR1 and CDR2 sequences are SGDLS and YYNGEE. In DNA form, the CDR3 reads TGTGCCAGCAGCGTGGAGGGGGCGAACACCGGGGAGCTGTTTTTT. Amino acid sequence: CASSVEGANTGELFF.

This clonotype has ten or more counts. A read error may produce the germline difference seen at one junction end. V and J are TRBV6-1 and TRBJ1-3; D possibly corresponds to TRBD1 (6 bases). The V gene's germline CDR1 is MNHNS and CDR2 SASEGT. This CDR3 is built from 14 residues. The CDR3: CASGGQSYGNTIYF. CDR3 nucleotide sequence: TGTGCCAGCGGCGGACAGAGTTATGGAAACACTATATATTTT.

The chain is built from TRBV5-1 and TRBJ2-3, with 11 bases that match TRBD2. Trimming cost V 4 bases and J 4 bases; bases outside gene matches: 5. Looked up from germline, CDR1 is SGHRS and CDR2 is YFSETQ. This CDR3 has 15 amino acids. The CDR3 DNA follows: TGCGCCAGCAGCCCGACTAGCGGGGTCCCAGATACGCAGTATTTT. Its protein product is CASSPTSGVPDTQYF. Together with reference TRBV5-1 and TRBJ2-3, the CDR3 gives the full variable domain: KAGVTQTPRYLIKTRGQQVTLSCSPISGHRSVSWYQQTPGQGLQFLFEYFSETQRNKGNFPGRFSGRQFSNSRSEMNVSTLELGDSALYLCASSPTSGVPDTQYFGPGTRLTVL.

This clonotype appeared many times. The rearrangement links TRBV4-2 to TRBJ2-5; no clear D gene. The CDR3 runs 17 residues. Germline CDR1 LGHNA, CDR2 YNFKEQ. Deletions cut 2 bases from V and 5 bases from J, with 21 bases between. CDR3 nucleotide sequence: TGTGCCAGCAGCCAAAGTCCGGAATCGGACCTGCTTGAGACCCAGTACTTC. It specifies CASSQSPESDLLETQYF.

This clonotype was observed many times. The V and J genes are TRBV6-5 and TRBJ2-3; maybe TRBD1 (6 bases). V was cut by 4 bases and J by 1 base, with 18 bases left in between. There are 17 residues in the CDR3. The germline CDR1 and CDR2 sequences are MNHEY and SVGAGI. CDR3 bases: TGTGCCAGCAGTTCCAGGGGTTTGGGCGGCCGCACAGATACGCAGTATTTT. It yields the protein CASSSRGLGGRTDTQYF.

CDR3 region: CASSLLEGGQETQYF. The CDR3 nucleotides are TGTGCCAGCAGCTTATTAGAGGGAGGGCAAGAGACCCAGTACTTC. The chain uses TRBV7-2 and TRBJ2-5, with 7 bases aligning to TRBD2. Trimming cost V 2 bases and J 2 bases; bases outside gene matches: 5. The CDR3 runs 15 residues. Germline lookup yields CDR1 SGHTA and CDR2 FQGNSA.

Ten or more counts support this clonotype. The CDR3 loop is CASNRVGALQETQYF. The CDR3 DNA sequence: TGTGCCAGCAATCGGGTCGGGGCTCTTCAAGAGACCCAGTACTTC. V is TRBV6-1 and J is TRBJ2-5; the D gene could be TRBD1 or TRBD2 (5 bases each). Germline V lookup: CDR1 MNHNS, CDR2 SASEGT. The CDR3 consists of 15 residues. The ends were cut back, 7 bases at V and 2 bases at J, with 17 bases in the middle.

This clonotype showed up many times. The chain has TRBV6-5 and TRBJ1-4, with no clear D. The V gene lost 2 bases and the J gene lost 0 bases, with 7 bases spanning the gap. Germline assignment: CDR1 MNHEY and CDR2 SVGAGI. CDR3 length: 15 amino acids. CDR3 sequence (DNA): TGTGCCAGCAGTTACAGCCACTCAACTAATGAAAAACTGTTTTTT. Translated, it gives CASSYSHSTNEKLFF.

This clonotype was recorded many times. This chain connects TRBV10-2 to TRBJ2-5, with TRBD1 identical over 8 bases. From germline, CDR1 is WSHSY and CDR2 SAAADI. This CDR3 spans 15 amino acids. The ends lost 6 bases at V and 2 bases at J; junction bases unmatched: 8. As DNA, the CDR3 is TGCGCCAGCAGGACTTGGACAGGGTTTCAAGAGACCCAGTACTTC. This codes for CASRTWTGFQETQYF.

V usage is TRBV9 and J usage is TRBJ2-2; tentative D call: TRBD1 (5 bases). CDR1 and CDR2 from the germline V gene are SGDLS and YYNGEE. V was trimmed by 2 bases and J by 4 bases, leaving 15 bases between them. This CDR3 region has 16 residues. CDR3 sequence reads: CASSVVGQRGTGELFF. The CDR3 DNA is TGTGCCAGCAGCGTGGTGGGGCAACGAGGCACCGGGGAGCTGTTTTTT.

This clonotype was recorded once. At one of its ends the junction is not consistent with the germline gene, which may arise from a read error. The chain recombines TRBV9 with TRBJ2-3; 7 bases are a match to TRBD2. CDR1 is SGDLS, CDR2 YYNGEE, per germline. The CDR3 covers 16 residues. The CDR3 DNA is TGTGCCTGCAGCCCCGCGACTAGCCTATCCACAGATACGCAGTATTTT. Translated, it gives CACSPATSLSTDTQYF. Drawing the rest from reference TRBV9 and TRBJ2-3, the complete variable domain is DSGVTQTPKHLITATGQRVTLRCSPRSGDLSVYWYQQSLDQGLQFLIQYYNGEERAKGNILERFSAQQFPDLHSELNLSSLELGDSALYFCACSPATSLSTDTQYFGPGTRLTVL.

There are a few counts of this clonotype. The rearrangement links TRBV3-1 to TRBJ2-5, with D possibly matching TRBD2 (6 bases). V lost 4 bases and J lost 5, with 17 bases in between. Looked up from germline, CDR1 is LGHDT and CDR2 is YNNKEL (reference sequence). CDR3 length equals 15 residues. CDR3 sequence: CASSRGTGQLETQYF. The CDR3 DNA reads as TGTGCCAGCAGCCGCGGGACGGGCCAGCTTGAGACCCAGTACTTC.

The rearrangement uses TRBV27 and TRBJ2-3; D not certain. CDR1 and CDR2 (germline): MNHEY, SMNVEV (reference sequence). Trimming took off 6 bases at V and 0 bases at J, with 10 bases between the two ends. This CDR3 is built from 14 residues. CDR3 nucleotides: TGTGCCAGCAGGGACGGTCGTAGCACAGATACGCAGTATTTT. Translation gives CASRDGRSTDTQYF.

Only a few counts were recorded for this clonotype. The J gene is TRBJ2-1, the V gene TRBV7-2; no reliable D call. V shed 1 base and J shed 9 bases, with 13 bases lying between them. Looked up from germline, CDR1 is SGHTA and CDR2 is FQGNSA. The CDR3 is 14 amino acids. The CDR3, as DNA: TGTGCCAGCAGCTTAGAAGAAGTCAGACGTGAGCAGTTCTTC. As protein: CASSLEEVRREQFF.

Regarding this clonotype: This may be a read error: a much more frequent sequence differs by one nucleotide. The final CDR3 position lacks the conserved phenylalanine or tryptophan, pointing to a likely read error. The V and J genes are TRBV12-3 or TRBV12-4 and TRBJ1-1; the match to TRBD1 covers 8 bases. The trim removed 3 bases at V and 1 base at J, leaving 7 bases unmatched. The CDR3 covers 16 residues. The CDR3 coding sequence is TGTGCCAGCAGTTTGGTCTCGGGACAGGAGAACACTGAAGCTTTCTCT. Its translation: CASSLVSGQENTEAFS.

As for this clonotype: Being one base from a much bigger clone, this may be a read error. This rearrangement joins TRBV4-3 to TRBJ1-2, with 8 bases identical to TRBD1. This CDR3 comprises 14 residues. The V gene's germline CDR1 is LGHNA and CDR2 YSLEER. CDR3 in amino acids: CTSSQDRVRYGYTF. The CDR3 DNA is TGCACCAGCAGCCAGGACAGGGTTCGTTATGGCTACACCTTC.

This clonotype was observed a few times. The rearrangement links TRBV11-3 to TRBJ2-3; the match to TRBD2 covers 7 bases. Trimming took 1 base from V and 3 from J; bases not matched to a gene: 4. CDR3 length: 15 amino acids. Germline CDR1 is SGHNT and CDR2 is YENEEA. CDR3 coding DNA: TGTGCCAGCAGCTTAGGGGGGAGGGAAACAGATACGCAGTATTTT. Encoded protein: CASSLGGRETDTQYF.